This TCR beta chain was sequenced during a study of blood T cells in healthy people across ages. PCR was performed a second time for about 7 to 12 cycles using a sample-barcoded 5' primer and a J-beta primer mix. Unique molecular identifiers of 12 random nucleotides labeled each cDNA. TCRdb reprocessed the 5' RACE reads with MiXCR, giving one entry per CDR3 protein. This table holds 950,000 to 1,200,000 distinct CDR3 sequences, more than 30% found once. This clonotype was picked up a small number of times. The ends lost 4 bases at V and 1 base at J; junction bases unmatched: 16. This CDR3 has 18 residues. The germline V gene has CDR1 DFQATT and CDR2 SNEGSKA (reference sequence). Samples each had at least 5.5 micrograms of total RNA extracted.

The specimen was blood. The TCR sequence derives from a man between 18 and 29 years old in good health. The chain combines TRBV20-1 with TRBJ2-1; TRBD1 matches 7 bases. Here the CDR3 reads CSAKGAGAGVRSYNEQFF. The CDR3 nucleotides are TGCAGTGCTAAGGGGGCAGGGGCCGGGGTTAGATCCTACAATGAGCAGTTCTTC.